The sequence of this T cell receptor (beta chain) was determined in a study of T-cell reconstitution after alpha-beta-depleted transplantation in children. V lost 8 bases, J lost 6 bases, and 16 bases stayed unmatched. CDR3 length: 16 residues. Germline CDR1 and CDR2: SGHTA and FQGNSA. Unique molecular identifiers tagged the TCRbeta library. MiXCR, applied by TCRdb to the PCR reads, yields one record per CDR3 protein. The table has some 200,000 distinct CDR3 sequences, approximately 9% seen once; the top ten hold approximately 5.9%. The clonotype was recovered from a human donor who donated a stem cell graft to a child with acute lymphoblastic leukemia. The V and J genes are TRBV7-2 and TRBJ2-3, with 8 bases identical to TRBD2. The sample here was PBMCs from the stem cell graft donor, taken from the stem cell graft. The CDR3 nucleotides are TGTGCCAGCCCCCCGTTCGGGGGGGCGGGACTGGATACGCAGTATTTT. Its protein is CASPPFGGAGLDTQYF.